This TCR beta chain was found in a study of cytomegalovirus exposure and HLA in healthy donors. Findings and limits, study-wide: A later analysis found most CMV-associated TCR beta chains apparently HLA-restricted. In a later analysis, HLA-C alleles had the fewest associated TCRs, DRB1 alleles the most. Fewer N-insertions than the 666-donor mean were reportedly shown by an Asian-associated ancestry cluster in a later analysis. Specificity of three CMV-associated chains for CMV antigens was verified in vitro.

Comment on this clone: Antigen specificity is unknown.

60 Vbeta and 13 Jbeta primers were used in PCR. Profiled with immunoSEQ multiplex PCR; TCRdb holds only in-frame clones, not every one. The repertoire consists of approximately 77,000 clones, with approximately 75% occurring once and the leading ten covering 7% to 7.5%. The V and J ends lost 3 bases and 1 base, in that order; junction bases with no gene match: 5. Germline V gene data show CDR1 as SGHVS and CDR2 as FNYEAQ. The CDR3 runs 15 residues. Sequencing was carried out using PBMCs. This chain uses TRBV7-6 with TRBJ2-7; 8 bases map to TRBD2. The sequence was obtained from a woman between 40 and 55 years old in good health and CMV-seronegative. For the CDR3, the DNA is TGTGCCAGCAGCTTCGGCGGGAGGTCGTCCTACGAGCAGTACTTC. Protein product: CASSFGGRSSYEQYF.